These 18 T cell receptor beta chains originate from one sample sequenced in a study of cytomegalovirus exposure and HLA in healthy donors. The PCR was carried out with 60 Vbeta primers and 13 Jbeta primers. Some clones are missing from TCRdb's copy, which holds only in-frame ones; the method was immunoSEQ multiplex PCR. This table holds about 120,000 clones, about 78% found once. Sequences were obtained from PBMCs. All receptors come from a woman aged 30 to 39 in good health and CMV-seropositive.

The V call is TRBV10-2, the J call TRBJ2-2; 10 positions match TRBD2. The CDR3 sequence is 15 residues long. Germline V gene lookup returns CDR1 WSHSY and CDR2 SAAADI. V shed 6 bases, J shed 4 bases, and the junction held 5 bases outside the gene matches. The CDR3 loop is CASSRAGGLTGELFF. The DNA for the CDR3 is TGCGCCAGCAGCAGAGCGGGGGGGCTCACCGGGGAGCTGTTTTTT.

V usage is TRBV5-5 and J usage is TRBJ1-5, with TRBD1 matching over 9 bases. The CDR3 covers 17 residues. From germline, CDR1 is SGHKS and CDR2 YYEKEE (reference sequence). Trimming removed 4 bases from V and 3 bases from J; junction bases left unmatched: 11. CDR3 loop: CASSPRSGQGFNQPQHF. The DNA of the CDR3 is TGTGCCAGCAGCCCCCGTTCGGGACAGGGATTCAATCAGCCCCAGCATTTT.

A few counts support this clone. The CDR3 region is CASSLPSGVSYEQYF. The CDR3 nucleotides are TGTGCCAGCAGCTTACCTAGCGGGGTGTCCTACGAGCAGTACTTC. This chain joins TRBV11-3 and TRBJ2-7; 9 bases match TRBD2. Per the germline V gene, CDR1 is SGHNT and CDR2 is YENEEA. With V trimmed by 2 bases and J by 1 base, 3 bases remained unmatched. The CDR3 extends over 15 amino acids.

In this sample, this clone turned up a few times. The CDR3 coding sequence is TGTGCCAGCAGTGGGGAGAGGGACACTGAAGCTTTCTTT. As protein: CASSGERDTEAFF. This chain joins TRBV2 and TRBJ1-1; D unresolved. Germline CDR1 reads SNHLY; CDR2 reads FYNNEI. V was trimmed by 4 bases and J by 3 bases, leaving 9 bases between them. The CDR3 consists of 13 residues. Variable domain in full (rest from reference TRBV2 and TRBJ1-1): EPEVTQTPSHQVTQMGQEVILRCVPISNHLYFYWYRQILGQKVEFLVSFYNNEISEKSEIFDDQFSVERPDGSNFTLKIRSTKLEDSAMYFCASSGERDTEAFFGQGTRLTVV.

This clone was seen only a few times. The V call is TRBV7-2, the J call TRBJ2-7; maybe TRBD1 (6 bases). Trimming pared 6 bases from V and 3 bases from J, leaving 15 bases between. The germline CDR1 and CDR2 sequences are SGHTA and FQGNSA. There are 14 residues in the CDR3. The CDR3 bases are TGTGCCAGCAGTCGATCCGGGACACACTACGAGCAGTACTTC. Translating it yields CASSRSGTHYEQYF.

The V gene is TRBV11-2, the J gene TRBJ1-1, with D possibly matching TRBD1 (5 bases). V lost 4 bases and J 5 bases, leaving 8 bases between the germline ends. From germline, CDR1 is SGHAT and CDR2 FQNNGV. The CDR3 extends over 12 amino acids. CDR3 bases: TGTGCCAGCAGCTCCAGGGAAACTGAAGCTTTCTTT. Residues: CASSSRETEAFF.

In the case of this clone: The junction does not match germline at one end; this may be a read error. This sequence joins TRBV7-9 and TRBJ2-7; perhaps TRBD1 as D (7 bases). The CDR3 has 16 amino acids. Germline loops: CDR1 SEHNR, CDR2 FQNEAQ (reference sequence). CDR3: CSSSLEGGNRGYEQYF. In nucleotides, the CDR3 is TGTTCCAGCAGCTTAGAGGGCGGGAACAGGGGATACGAGCAGTACTTC.

In its sample, this clone was seen once. The rearrangement links TRBV2 to TRBJ2-6; no clear D gene. This CDR3 has 11 residues. The V end was cut by 8 bases, the J end by 7 bases, with 6 bases between. Germline loops: CDR1 SNHLY, CDR2 FYNNEI. The CDR3 is CASSEANVLTF. In nucleotides, the CDR3 is TGTGCCAGCTCAGAAGCCAACGTCCTGACTTTC. The full variable domain, rest sourced from reference TRBV2 and TRBJ2-6, is EPEVTQTPSHQVTQMGQEVILRCVPISNHLYFYWYRQILGQKVEFLVSFYNNEISEKSEIFDDQFSVERPDGSNFTLKIRSTKLEDSAMYFCASSEANVLTFGAGSRLTVL.

Turning to this clone: Additional DNA sequences in this sample encode the identical CDR3. The chain couples TRBV18 to TRBJ1-2; D is unresolved. The CDR3 is 14 residues long. Germline V lookup: CDR1 KGHSH, CDR2 LQKENI. V shed 3 bases and J shed 0 bases, with 8 bases lying between them. CDR3 amino acids: CASSPQATNYGYTF. The CDR3 coding sequence is TGTGCCAGCTCACCTCAGGCGACTAACTATGGCTACACCTTC. The complete variable domain, with remaining parts taken from reference TRBV18 and TRBJ1-2, reads NAGVMQNPRHLVRRRGQEARLRCSPMKGHSHVYWYRQLPEEGLKFMVYLQKENIIDESGMPKERFSAEFPKEGPSILRIQQVVRGDSAAYFCASSPQATNYGYTFGSGTRLTVV.

The rearrangement links TRBV7-9 to TRBJ1-6; 8 bases line up with TRBD1. Germline CDR1 and CDR2: SEHNR and FQNEAQ (reference sequence). V shed 4 bases and J 9 bases; nucleotides not matched to a gene: 2. The CDR3 totals 13 residues. CDR3 bases: TGTGCCAGCAGCTCCCAGGGGGCTTCACCCCTCCACTTT. Encoded protein: CASSSQGASPLHF.

This clone showed up just once. The chain carries TRBV15 and TRBJ1-1, with D possibly matching TRBD1 (5 bases). Germline lookup yields CDR1 LNHNV and CDR2 YYDKDF (reference sequence). V was clipped by 0 bases and J by 7 bases, with 24 bases between them. The CDR3 consists of 18 residues. In nucleotides, the CDR3 is TGTGCCACCAGCAGAGATTTGGGGCAGACCAGTGGTAAGCGTGAAGCTTTCTTT. Translation: CATSRDLGQTSGKREAFF.

In regard to this clone: Germline and junction disagree at one end, which may indicate a read error. This chain's CDR3 is CSSAQGDSEQYF. CDR3 DNA sequence: TGTTCCAGCGCGCAAGGGGATAGCGAGCAGTACTTC. This chain uses TRBV7-9 with TRBJ2-7; TRBD1 is a possible D gene (5 bases). CDR1 is SEHNR, CDR2 FQNEAQ, per germline (reference sequence). The CDR3 contains 12 residues.

V is TRBV6-5 and J is TRBJ1-1, with a possible D match to TRBD1 (5 bases). The germline V gene encodes CDR1 MNHEY and CDR2 SVGAGI. The CDR3 has 13 residues. The CDR3 loop reads CAIKGLGNTEAFF. The DNA of the CDR3 is TGTGCAATAAAGGGGTTGGGGAACACTGAAGCTTTCTTT.

V and J are TRBV5-1 and TRBJ2-3; 10 nucleotides match TRBD2. Germline CDR1 and CDR2: SGHRS and YFSETQ. The CDR3 has 15 amino acids. The trim removed 3 bases at V and 6 bases at J, leaving 7 bases unmatched. The CDR3 coding sequence is TGCGCCAGCAGCTATTTTGGGACTAGCGTTGATACGCAGTATTTT. Its translation: CASSYFGTSVDTQYF.

This chain uses TRBV23-1 with TRBJ2-7, with TRBD1 matching 7 bases. TRBV23-1 is an ORF for which the function is uncertain. Trimming removed 5 bases from V and 3 bases from J; junction bases left unmatched: 7. This CDR3 region has 14 residues. In nucleotides, the CDR3 is TGCGCCAGCAGTGCCACCGGGACAGACTACGAGCAGTACTTC. The encoded protein is CASSATGTDYEQYF.

The chain is built from TRBV7-9 and TRBJ2-7; 8 bases map to TRBD2. The J segment lost 1 base and the V segment lost 2 bases, leaving 7 bases of the junction unmatched. This CDR3 contains 16 residues. Germline CDR1 is SEHNR and CDR2 is FQNEAQ (reference sequence). The CDR3 region is CASSLSGGGGSYEQYF. CDR3 DNA sequence: TGTGCCAGCAGCTTAAGTGGCGGCGGGGGGTCCTACGAGCAGTACTTC.

This chain connects TRBV2 to TRBJ1-1; D call uncertain. CDR1 SNHLY and CDR2 FYNNEI come from the germline V gene. V lost 1 base to trimming and J lost 1 base, with 4 bases between them. CDR3 length: 13 residues. CDR3 in amino acids: CASSEVRNTEAFF. The CDR3 bases are TGTGCCAGCAGTGAAGTCAGGAACACTGAAGCTTTCTTT.

V is TRBV5-1 and J is TRBJ1-1; D uncertain. The V gene's germline CDR1 is SGHRS and CDR2 YFSETQ. The V end lost 6 bases, the J end lost 1 base, and 13 bases lay between the germline ends. CDR3 size: 14 residues. Written as DNA, the CDR3 is TGCGCCAGCAAGGTCGGAGGGTCGAACACTGAAGCTTTCTTT. This encodes CASKVGGSNTEAFF.